These T cell receptor beta chains were read from a single sample in a study of identical twins. TCRdb independently ran MiXCR on the 5' RACE reads; one entry per CDR3 protein. The sample yields over 600,000 distinct CDR3 sequences, approximately 22% seen once. Another study also made use of these data, one on T cells expressing NK-cell markers.

The sample taken for sequencing was PBMCs. Receptor source: a woman under 30 in good health. CDR3s include the opening cysteine and the closing phenylalanine or tryptophan. D genes are given only for firm matches. The size entry is marked missing in some rows and otherwise reads once, few, many or a size class.

d_call	j_call	v_call	clone_size	cdr3_nt	cdr3_aa
NA	TRBJ2-7	TRBV27	NA	TGTGCCAGCAGCCGGGCAGGGGATTTATACGAGCAGTACTTC	CASSRAGDLYEQYF
TRBD2	TRBJ2-5	TRBV7-2	few	TGTGCCAGCAGCTCCCGGCGGGAGGGCAGGGAGACCCAGTACTTC	CASSSRREGRETQYF
NA	TRBJ2-5	TRBV20-1	few	TGCAGTGCTAATCCTGGAGGGCAAGAGACCCAGTACTTC	CSANPGGQETQYF
TRBD2	TRBJ2-5	TRBV10-3	few	TGTGCCATCAGTGGGCTCGGGAGGGAAGAGACCCAGTACTTC	CAISGLGREETQYF
NA	TRBJ1-1	TRBV7-3	NA	TGTGCCAGCAGCCCCCAACGGTGGGAGCGGACTGAAGCTTTCTTT	CASSPQRWERTEAFF
TRBD2	TRBJ2-3	TRBV10-3	NA	TGTGCCTCCACTAGCGGGGGAAGCACAGATACGCAGTATTTT	CASTSGGSTDTQYF
NA	TRBJ2-2	TRBV3-1	once	TGTGCCAGCAGCCGGGAGGGACAGACGAACACCGGGGAGCTGTTTTTT	CASSREGQTNTGELFF
TRBD2	TRBJ2-5	TRBV27	NA	TGTGCCAGCAGTTTGGCGGGGGGGCCTGGAGAGACCCAGTACTTC	CASSLAGGPGETQYF
TRBD2	TRBJ2-7	TRBV12-3/TRBV12-4	many	TGTGCCAGCAGTTCTCGGACTAGCGGGATCTACGAGCAGTACTTC	CASSSRTSGIYEQYF
TRBD1	TRBJ2-7	TRBV5-6	few	TGTGCCAGCAGCTCGGACAGGGGGCGATACGAGCAGTACTTC	CASSSDRGRYEQYF
NA	TRBJ2-1	TRBV19	few	NA	CASTSGQGSLRQFF
NA	TRBJ2-3	TRBV5-1	few	TGCGCCAGCAGCAAGGGCAGGGCGACAGATACGCAGTATTTT	CASSKGRATDTQYF
NA	TRBJ1-6	TRBV10-3	NA	TGTGCCATCAGTGGCCTCAATTCACCCCTCCACTTT	CAISGLNSPLHF
TRBD1	TRBJ1-2	TRBV6-1	few	TGTGCCAGCAGTGCGCAGAATCGACAGGGGCTCTACACCTTC	CASSAQNRQGLYTF
TRBD2	TRBJ2-7	TRBV5-1	NA	TGCGCCAGCAGCTTGGCCTTGGCGGGGGGGGTGTACGAGCAGTACTTC	CASSLALAGGVYEQYF
NA	TRBJ1-5	TRBV6-5	NA	TGTGCCAGCAGTTACGCGGGTAGTGGCAATCAGCCCCAGCATTTT	CASSYAGSGNQPQHF
NA	TRBJ2-3	TRBV10-3	NA	TGTGCCATCAGTCCCAGCACAGATACGCAGTATTTT	CAISPSTDTQYF
TRBD2	TRBJ2-2	TRBV6-4	NA	TGTGCCAGCAGTTCTGAAACTAGCGGGGGGCCGAACACCGGGGAGCTGTTTTTT	CASSSETSGGPNTGELFF
TRBD2	TRBJ2-7	TRBV7-9	NA	TGTACCAGCAGCTTAGAACGACTAGCGGAGCCCTACGAGCAGTACTTC	CTSSLERLAEPYEQYF
NA	TRBJ2-7	TRBV6-5	few	TGTGCCAGCAGTTACTCGGCTAGTCCCGACGAGCAGTACTTC	CASSYSASPDEQYF
TRBD1	TRBJ2-5	TRBV7-9	few	TGTGCCAGCAGCCCTACAGGGGGGCCACAAGAGACCCAGTACTTC	CASSPTGGPQETQYF
TRBD2	TRBJ2-5	TRBV20-1	few	TGCAGTGCTAGAGATCTCGCGGGGGTCGACCGTTCCGGGGAGACCCAGTACTTC	CSARDLAGVDRSGETQYF
NA	TRBJ1-5	TRBV7-2	few	TGTGCCAGCAGCTTAAACTCGGGGGTGGCTCAGCCCCAGCATTTT	CASSLNSGVAQPQHF
NA	TRBJ1-1	TRBV5-1	few	TGCGCCAGCAGCGGAACAGGGAAAACTGAAGCTTTCTTT	CASSGTGKTEAFF
TRBD2	TRBJ2-1	TRBV29-1	few	TGCAGCGCACTCTTCGGGGGTAGCGGGAGTAGCAATGAGCAGTTCTTC	CSALFGGSGSSNEQFF
NA	TRBJ2-5	TRBV12-3/TRBV12-4	NA	TGTGCCAGCACCTCCCTTAGGGAAGGGAGGTATGAGACCCAGTACTTC	CASTSLREGRYETQYF
NA	TRBJ2-7	TRBV5-5	NA	TGTGCCAGCAGCTTTCCTCGGGGCAGCGAGCAGTACTTC	CASSFPRGSEQYF
NA	TRBJ2-3	TRBV7-9	few	TGTGCCAGCAGCCCCCCTAGCGGCACAGATACGCAGTATTTT	CASSPPSGTDTQYF